This is a list of T cell receptor beta chains from one sample in a study of monozygotic twins with cystic fibrosis. Clones were sequenced by immunoSEQ multiplex PCR, and TCRdb holds only the in-frame ones, with some missing. The data show about 5,000 clones, about 96% seen once. Sequenced: blood. The source is a boy between 2 and 10 years old with cystic fibrosis. Both conserved end residues are part of each CDR3. D genes are given only for firm matches. Not all rows give a size; the values are once, few, many and, for expanded clones, a class.

cdr3_nt cdr3_aa d_call cdr3_length clone_size j_call v_call
TGTGCCAGTAGTCCACAGGGGAACTATGGCTACACCTTC CASSPQGNYGYTF TRBD1 13 . TRBJ1-2 TRBV19
TGTGCCAGTAGTACTGAAGACAGCTCGCCCCTCCACTTT CASSTEDSSPLHF . 13 once TRBJ1-6 TRBV19
TGTGCCAGCAGGCCCGCCGGGGTAGCGGGGTACACAGATACGCAGTATTTT CASRPAGVAGYTDTQYF TRBD2 17 . TRBJ2-3 TRBV14
TGTGCCACGCTCCAGGGGGCGAACACCGGGGAGCTGTTTTTT CATLQGANTGELFF TRBD1 14 . TRBJ2-2 TRBV10-3
TGTGCCACCGGGGGGTGGACCGACACAGATACGCAGTATTTT CATGGWTDTDTQYF TRBD2 14 . TRBJ2-3 TRBV7-9
TGTGCCAGCAGTGAATTGGGGACAGGGGGAGTAAGCTATGGCTACACCTTC CASSELGTGGVSYGYTF TRBD1 17 . TRBJ1-2 TRBV25-1
TGTGCCAGCAGAGACTCGAGAATGAACACTGAAGCTTTCTTT CASRDSRMNTEAFF . 14 . TRBJ1-1 TRBV2
TGTGCCAGCAGCAGGGACAGGAGGGGTGAAAAACTGTTTTTT CASSRDRRGEKLFF TRBD1 14 . TRBJ1-4 TRBV7-8
TGTGCCAGCAGCGTTGCCTCTAACTATGGCTACACCTTC CASSVASNYGYTF . 13 . TRBJ1-2 TRBV9
TGTGCCAGTAGCCGCGGGACAGGGATTCCTGAAGCTTTCTTT CASSRGTGIPEAFF TRBD1 14 . TRBJ1-1 TRBV19
TGTGCCAGCAGTGTATCTGGCGGGGGGGCGCCAGATACGCAGTATTTT CASSVSGGGAPDTQYF TRBD2 16 . TRBJ2-3 TRBV2
TGTGCCAGCAGCCAGTCAATGAAAGAGACCCAGTACTTC CASSQSMKETQYF . 13 . TRBJ2-5 TRBV11-3
TGTGCCAGCAAGGAGGTAGCTGAAGCTTTCTTT CASKEVAEAFF . 11 . TRBJ1-1 TRBV6-1
TGTGCCAGCAGTTACTCGGACCAAAACAATGAGCAGTTCTTC CASSYSDQNNEQFF . 14 . TRBJ2-1 TRBV6-5
TGTGCCAGCAGCGTAGAGGGGTTCAGCACAGATACGCAGTATTTT CASSVEGFSTDTQYF . 15 . TRBJ2-3 TRBV9
TGTGCCAGCGGCAGGGGGGGGCGGGTTGGTGAAAAACTGTTTTTT CASGRGGRVGEKLFF TRBD1 15 . TRBJ1-4 TRBV6-1